This entry lists 2 T cell receptor beta chains sequenced from one sample in a study of T cell responses to AZD1222 COVID-19 vaccine. TCRdb's table, derived via immunoSEQ multiplex PCR, lists solely in-frame clones and lacks some. The sample consists of roughly 190,000 clones, approximately 89% of them appearing once. The sequenced sample was peripheral blood, obtained 28 days after the second AZD1222 dose. The origin of the receptors is an adult who received the AZD1222 COVID-19 vaccine.

The gene calls are TRBV21-1 and TRBJ2-1; TRBD2, the table's D call, was not compared with the DNA. TRBV21-1 is marked as a pseudogene. The CDR3 is 17 residues long. The CDR3 loop is CASSKTQLGQRLGEQFF. The CDR3 DNA reads TGTGCCAGCAGCAAAACACAGCTCGGCCAGCGGTTGGGTGAGCAGTTCTTC.

The chain joins TRBV3-1 (or the pseudogene TRBV3-2) to TRBJ2-5; 12 bases are a match to TRBD2. Germline-derived CDR1 and CDR2 are LGHDT and YNNKEL (reference sequence). The junction had 7 bases not matched to a gene; V was cut back by 4 bases and J by 4 bases. The CDR3 contains 16 residues. CDR3 protein: CASSLTSGRVGETQYF. CDR3 DNA sequence: TGTGCCAGCAGCCTGACTAGCGGGAGAGTGGGAGAGACCCAGTACTTC.